This T cell receptor (beta chain) is drawn from a study of blood T cell repertoires in COVID-19. As for the study in general: Researchers got acute and convalescent COVID-19 samples from the United States, Italy and Spain.

Original analysis: The authors estimated nucleated cell counts from reference gene primer amplification. Sequencing was performed with immunoSEQ multiplex PCR; in TCRdb, only in-frame clones are kept and a portion is missing. That table gives V, J and clone size, and the DNA gave D and trimming. This sample has more than 95,000 clones, with 81% found just once. The sequenced material came from peripheral blood. The sequence was collected from a woman aged 50 to 60 with acute or convalescent COVID-19.

The CDR3 here is CASNRGFPAYNEQFF. Here the CDR3 DNA reads TGTGCCAGCAACCGGGGGTTTCCGGCGTACAATGAGCAGTTCTTC. The chain couples TRBV19 to TRBJ2-1, with D possibly being TRBD2 (6 bases). Germline V gene lookup returns CDR1 LNHDA and CDR2 SQIVND (reference sequence). This CDR3 has 15 residues. V gave up 9 bases and J gave up 4 bases, with 19 bases separating them.